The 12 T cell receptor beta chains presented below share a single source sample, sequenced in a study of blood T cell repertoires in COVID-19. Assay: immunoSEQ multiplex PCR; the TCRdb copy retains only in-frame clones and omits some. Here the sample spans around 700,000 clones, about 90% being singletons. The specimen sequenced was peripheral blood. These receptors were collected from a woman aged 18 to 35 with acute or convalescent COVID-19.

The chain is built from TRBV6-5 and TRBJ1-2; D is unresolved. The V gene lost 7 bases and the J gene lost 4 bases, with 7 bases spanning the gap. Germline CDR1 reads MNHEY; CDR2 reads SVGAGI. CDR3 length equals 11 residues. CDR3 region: CASNNFYGYTF. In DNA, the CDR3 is TGTGCCAGCAACAATTTCTATGGCTACACCTTC.

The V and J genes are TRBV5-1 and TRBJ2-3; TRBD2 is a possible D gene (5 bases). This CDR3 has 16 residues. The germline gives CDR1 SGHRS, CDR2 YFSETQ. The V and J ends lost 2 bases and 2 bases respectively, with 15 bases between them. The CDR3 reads CASSLLDSPPTDTQYF. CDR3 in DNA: TGCGCCAGCAGCTTACTAGATTCACCCCCCACAGATACGCAGTATTTT.

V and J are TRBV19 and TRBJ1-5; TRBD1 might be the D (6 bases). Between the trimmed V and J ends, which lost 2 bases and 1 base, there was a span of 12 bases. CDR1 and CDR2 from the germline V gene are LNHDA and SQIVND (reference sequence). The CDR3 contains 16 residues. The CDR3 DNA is TGTGCCAGTAGTATACTGGGGGCCCTCAGCAATCAGCCCCAGCATTTT. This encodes CASSILGALSNQPQHF.

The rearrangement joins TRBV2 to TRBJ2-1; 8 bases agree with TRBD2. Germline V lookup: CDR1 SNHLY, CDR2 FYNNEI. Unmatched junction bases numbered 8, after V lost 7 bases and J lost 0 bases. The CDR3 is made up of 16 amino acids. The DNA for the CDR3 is TGTGCCAGCAAGCTGCGGGGGGCAATCTCCTACAATGAGCAGTTCTTC. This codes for CASKLRGAISYNEQFF.

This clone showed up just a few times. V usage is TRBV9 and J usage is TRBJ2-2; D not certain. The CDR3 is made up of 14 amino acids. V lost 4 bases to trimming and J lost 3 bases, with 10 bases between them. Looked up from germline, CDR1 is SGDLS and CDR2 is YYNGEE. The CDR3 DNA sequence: TGTGCCAGCAGCCGCGCTGACTACACCGGGGAGCTGTTTTTT. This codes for CASSRADYTGELFF. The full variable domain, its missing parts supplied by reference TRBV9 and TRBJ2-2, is DSGVTQTPKHLITATGQRVTLRCSPRSGDLSVYWYQQSLDQGLQFLIQYYNGEERAKGNILERFSAQQFPDLHSELNLSSLELGDSALYFCASSRADYTGELFFGEGSRLTVL.

The CDR3 DNA is TGTGCCAGCAGGGACAGGGGAGGCGGCTACACCTTC. Its protein product is CASRDRGGGYTF. The gene calls are TRBV6-5 and TRBJ1-2; TRBD1 matches at 9 bases. Unmatched junction bases numbered 4, after V lost 6 bases and J lost 8 bases. The CDR3 consists of 12 residues. Germline CDR1 and CDR2: MNHEY and SVGAGI.

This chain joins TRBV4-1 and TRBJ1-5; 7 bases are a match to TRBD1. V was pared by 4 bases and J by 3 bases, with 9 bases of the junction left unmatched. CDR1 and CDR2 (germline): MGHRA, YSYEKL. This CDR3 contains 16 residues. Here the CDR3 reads CASSRFPGQLNQPQHF. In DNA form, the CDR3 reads TGCGCCAGCAGCCGATTCCCGGGACAGCTCAATCAGCCCCAGCATTTT.

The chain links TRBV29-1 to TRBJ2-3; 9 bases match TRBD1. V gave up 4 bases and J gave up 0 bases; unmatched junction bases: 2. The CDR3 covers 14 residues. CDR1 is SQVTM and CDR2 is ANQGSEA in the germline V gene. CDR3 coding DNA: TGCAGCGTTGGGGACAGGGCTAGCACAGATACGCAGTATTTT. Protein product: CSVGDRASTDTQYF.

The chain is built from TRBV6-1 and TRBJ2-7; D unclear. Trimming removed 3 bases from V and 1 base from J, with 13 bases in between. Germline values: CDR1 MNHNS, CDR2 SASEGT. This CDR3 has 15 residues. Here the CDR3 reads CASSDSELLSYEQYF. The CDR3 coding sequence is TGTGCCAGCAGTGACAGCGAGCTTCTGTCCTACGAGCAGTACTTC.

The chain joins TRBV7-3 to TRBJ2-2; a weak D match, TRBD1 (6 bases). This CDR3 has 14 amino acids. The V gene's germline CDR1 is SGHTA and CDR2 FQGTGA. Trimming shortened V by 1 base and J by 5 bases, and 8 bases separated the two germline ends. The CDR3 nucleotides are TGTGCCAGCAGCTTAATTGGACAGACCGGGGAGCTGTTTTTT. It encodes CASSLIGQTGELFF.

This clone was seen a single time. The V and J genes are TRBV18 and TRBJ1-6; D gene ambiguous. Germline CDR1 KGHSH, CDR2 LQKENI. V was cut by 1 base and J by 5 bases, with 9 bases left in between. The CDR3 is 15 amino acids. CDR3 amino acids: CASSPQPTNNSPLHF. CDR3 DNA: TGTGCCAGCTCACCACAGCCAACGAATAATTCACCCCTCCACTTT.

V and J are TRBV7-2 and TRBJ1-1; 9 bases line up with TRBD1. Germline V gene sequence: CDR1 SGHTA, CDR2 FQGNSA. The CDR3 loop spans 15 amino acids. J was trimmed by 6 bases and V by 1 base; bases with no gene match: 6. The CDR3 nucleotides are TGTGCCAGCAGCTTAGTGGGACAGGGACTGGCTGAAGCTTTCTTT. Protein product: CASSLVGQGLAEAFF.